In its sample, the clone carrying this T cell receptor (beta chain) was seen many times. Its antigen is undetermined. The CDR3 regions of TCR beta were amplified from RNA transcripts. HTBI primers drove first-round RT-PCR of the TCR CDR3. Each CDR3 protein is one row after TCRdb ran MiXCR on the multiplex PCR reads. Of 600,000 to 800,000 distinct CDR3 sequences listed, approximately 40% are singletons. This sample is part of a study of T cells in Graves' hyperthyroidism and ophthalmopathy. Study-wide results and limits: Ophthalmopathy was identified by the model a median about 6.8 months ahead of onset.

An absence of ophthalmopathy progression within 18 months meant stable Graves' hyperthyroidism. The specimen sequenced was blood. This receptor was taken from a woman aged 40-49 years with Graves' hyperthyroidism.

DNA of the CDR3: TGTGCCAGCAGCCCCAGACAGGGTTCCTATTCACCCCTCCACTTT. It specifies CASSPRQGSYSPLHF. The chain combines TRBV5-5 with TRBJ1-6; TRBD1 matches at 7 bases. The germline V gene encodes CDR1 SGHKS and CDR2 YYEKEE (reference sequence). CDR3 length equals 15 residues. J gave up 8 bases and V 4 bases, and 9 bases lay outside the gene matches.